This T cell receptor beta chain was observed in a study of shared clonotypes between healthy human individuals. The CDR3 spans 14 residues. Germline-derived CDR1 and CDR2 are SGHRS and YFSETQ. V was shortened by 3 bases and J by 2 bases, with 12 bases between the two germline ends. Measured with immunoSEQ multiplex PCR; TCRdb has only the in-frame clones, and not every one. The table has roughly 2.2 million clones, about 90% seen once. The rearrangement links TRBV5-1 to TRBJ2-7; D is ambiguous. Sequenced input: naive CD4+ T cells from PBMCs. Described subset: CD45RA+ positively selected. The sequence came from a man younger than 30 in good health. Some clones in this sample may be carry-over from other donors' samples. CDR3 in DNA: TGCGCCAGCAGCTCGGGCCGGCCCACCTACGAGCAGTACTTC. It translates to CASSSGRPTYEQYF. The whole variable domain, remainder taken from reference TRBV5-1 and TRBJ2-7, is KAGVTQTPRYLIKTRGQQVTLSCSPISGHRSVSWYQQTPGQGLQFLFEYFSETQRNKGNFPGRFSGRQFSNSRSEMNVSTLELGDSALYLCASSSGRPTYEQYFGPGTRLTVT.